This TCR beta chain was profiled in a study of T cell responses to AZD1222 COVID-19 vaccine. Some clones are missing from TCRdb's copy, which holds only in-frame ones; the method was immunoSEQ multiplex PCR. Of about 150,000 clones detected, 80% to 95% appear once; the ten largest clones hold approximately 7%. Study-level results: It should be noted that donors were predominantly white British and more often female, and clonal diversity was possibly underestimated.

Comments on this clone: The antigen remains unidentified.

The CDR3 is made up of 14 amino acids. Looked up from germline, CDR1 is SGHTA and CDR2 is FQGNSA. Trimming cost V 1 base and J 4 bases; bases outside gene matches: 3. The source of this sequence is an adult who received the AZD1222 COVID-19 vaccine. Source: peripheral blood, taken 28 days after the second AZD1222 dose. The J gene is TRBJ2-7, the V gene TRBV7-2; 8 bases agree with TRBD1. The CDR3 sequence is CASSLVTGGYEQYF. The CDR3 DNA sequence: TGTGCCAGCAGCTTAGTCACAGGGGGGTACGAGCAGTACTTC.